This TCR beta chain stems from a study of T cell changes during pregnancy in multiple sclerosis. With 5 bases removed from V and 1 base from J, the gap between germline ends came to 16 bases. Germline-derived CDR1 and CDR2 are SGHNT and YYREEE (reference sequence). The CDR3 contains 16 residues. Repertoires were generated with immunoSEQ multiplex PCR, while TCRdb's copy carries only in-frame clones and drops some. The sample has about 80,000 clones, 70% to 90% seen once; the top ten hold 1.9%. The chain is built from TRBV5-4 and TRBJ2-1; D remains ambiguous. This clonotype was obtained from a female donor with multiple sclerosis, enrolled in a pregnancy study. Sequenced material: peripheral blood, taken before pregnancy. DNA of the CDR3: TGTGCCAGCAGTGTACAGAATCTTGGGTCCTACAATGAGCAGTTCTTC. This codes for CASSVQNLGSYNEQFF.